This T cell receptor (beta chain) derives from a study of blood T cells in healthy people across ages. Turning to the study itself: Capturing about one barcoded beta molecule per two T cells was achieved by template switching. Study-wide results and caveats: Diversity estimated from one million T cells was considered an underestimate.

This CDR3 is built from 13 residues. With 3 bases removed from V and 11 bases from J, the gap between germline ends came to 16 bases. Germline lookup yields CDR1 SGDLS and CDR2 YYNGEE. This clonotype came up a few times. The antigen remains unidentified. Primed by a sample-barcoded 5' primer and a J-beta primer mix, a second PCR proceeded for about 7 to 12 cycles. CDR3-containing paired-end reads numbering at least 2.5 million came from each sample. TCRdb passed the 5' RACE reads through MiXCR, listing each CDR3 protein once. The sample contains 600,000 to 650,000 distinct CDR3 sequences, around three fifths of which appear only once. The study recruited healthy Caucasian donors from Russia who were aged about 6 to 90.

The chain links TRBV9 to TRBJ2-3, with D possibly matching TRBD1 (5 bases). What was sequenced was blood. This receptor was identified in a man aged 55 to 70 in good health. In nucleotides, the CDR3 is TGTGCCAGCAGCGAGGGGCTGAGGTTGGGGCAGTATTTT. Translation gives CASSEGLRLGQYF.